This TCR beta chain was sequenced for a study of T cell repertoires in cytomegalovirus infection. General study findings and limits: Carriers of CMV plus the relevant HLA were identified by cumulative public TCR beta family frequency.

TCRdb passed the reads through MiXCR, listing each CDR3 protein once. The sample includes about 900,000 distinct CDR3 sequences, around 29% of them seen just once. This clonotype has ten or more counts. Antigen unknown. V was trimmed by 1 base and J by 0 bases, leaving 8 bases between them. CDR3 length: 15 amino acids. Looked up from germline, CDR1 is SGHTA and CDR2 is FQGNSA. The chain couples TRBV7-2 to TRBJ2-3; D is uncertain. The source material was cultured CD8+ T cells from PBMCs, sampled from culture after CMV antigen stimulation. The sequence was collected from a human donor in good health (CMV status not recorded). Some clones in this sample may be carry-over from other donors' samples. CDR3 sequence: CASSLGSSSTDTQYF. The CDR3 DNA sequence: TGTGCCAGCAGCTTAGGATCCTCTAGCACAGATACGCAGTATTTT.